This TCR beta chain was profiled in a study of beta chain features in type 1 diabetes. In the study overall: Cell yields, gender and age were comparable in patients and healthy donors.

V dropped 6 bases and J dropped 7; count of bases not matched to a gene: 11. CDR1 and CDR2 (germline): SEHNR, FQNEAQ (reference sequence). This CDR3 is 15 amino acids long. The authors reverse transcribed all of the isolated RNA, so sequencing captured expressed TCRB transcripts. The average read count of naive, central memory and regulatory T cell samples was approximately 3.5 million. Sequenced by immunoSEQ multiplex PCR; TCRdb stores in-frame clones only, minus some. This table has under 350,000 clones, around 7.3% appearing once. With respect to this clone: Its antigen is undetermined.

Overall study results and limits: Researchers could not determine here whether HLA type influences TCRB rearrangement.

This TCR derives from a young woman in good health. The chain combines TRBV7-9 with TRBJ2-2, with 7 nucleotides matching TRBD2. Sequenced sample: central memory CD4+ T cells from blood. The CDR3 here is CASRLNTGRVGELFF. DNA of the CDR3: TGTGCCAGCAGACTGAATACGGGGAGGGTCGGGGAGCTGTTTTTT.